The next 8 T cell receptor beta chains were all read from a single sample in a study of T cells expressing NK-cell markers. TCRdb reworked the 5' RACE reads into one entry per CDR3 protein, no DNA. Recorded for this sample: some 340,000 distinct CDR3 sequences. Material: blood T cells: a sorted CD56 or NKG2C T cell subset, CD4+ or CD8+ T cells, or bulk PBMC T cells (not recorded which). The receptors originated from a man aged 18 to 70 in good health.

This sequence joins TRBV4-1 and TRBJ2-1. Germline-derived CDR1 and CDR2 are MGHRA and YSYEKL. The CDR3 is 15 amino acids. The CDR3 spells CASSQVFPTLNEQFF.

The chain joins TRBV7-2 to TRBJ1-1. This CDR3 has 13 amino acids. CDR1 and CDR2 from the germline V gene are SGHTA and FQGNSA. The CDR3 sequence is CASSLAGPTEAFF.

V gene TRBV12-3 or TRBV12-4 combines with J gene TRBJ1-4; lacking DNA, the TRBD1 call made by TCRdb goes unchecked. The CDR3 loop spans 15 amino acids. The CDR3 sequence is CASSRTTGSNEKLFF.

The rearrangement uses TRBV29-1 and TRBJ2-1; TCRdb picks TRBD1, but there is no DNA to check that call. This CDR3 has 15 residues. Germline V gives CDR1 SQVTM, CDR2 ANQGSEA. The CDR3 loop is CSVGGRSGYYDEQFF.

The chain combines TRBV2 with TRBJ2-3; there is no DNA to check the TCRdb D call of TRBD1. The CDR3 extends over 16 amino acids. Germline CDR1 SNHLY, CDR2 FYNNEI. This CDR3 is CASSEPGQGNTDTQYF.

The chain combines TRBV12-3 or TRBV12-4 with TRBJ2-2; TCRdb's D call, TRBD2, is unchecked because there is no DNA. The CDR3 length is 16 residues. CDR3 protein: CASSLRQRRNTGELFF.

CDR3 protein: CASSQGGGYTGELFF. This rearrangement joins TRBV4-2 to TRBJ2-2; the TCRdb D gene call, TRBD1, has no DNA to confirm it. CDR1 and CDR2 from the germline V gene are LGHNA and YNFKEQ. CDR3 length: 15 amino acids.

The chain is built from TRBV2 and TRBJ1-1. This CDR3 has 15 amino acids. Germline values: CDR1 SNHLY, CDR2 FYNNEI. The CDR3 here is CASREERTGNTEAFF.